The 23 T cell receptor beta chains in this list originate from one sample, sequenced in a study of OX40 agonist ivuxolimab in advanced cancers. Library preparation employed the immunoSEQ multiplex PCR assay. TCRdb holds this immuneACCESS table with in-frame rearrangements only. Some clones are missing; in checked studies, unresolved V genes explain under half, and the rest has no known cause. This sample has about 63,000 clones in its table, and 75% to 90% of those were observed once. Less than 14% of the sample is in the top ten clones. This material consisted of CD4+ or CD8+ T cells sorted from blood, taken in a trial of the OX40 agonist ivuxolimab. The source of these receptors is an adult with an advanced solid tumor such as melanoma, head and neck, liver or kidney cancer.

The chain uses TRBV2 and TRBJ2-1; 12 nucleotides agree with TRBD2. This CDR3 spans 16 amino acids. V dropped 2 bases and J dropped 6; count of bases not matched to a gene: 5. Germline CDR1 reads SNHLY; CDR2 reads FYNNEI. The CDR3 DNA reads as TGTGCCAGCAGTGAAATACGACTAGCGGGAGCCAATGAGCAGTTCTTC. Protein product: CASSEIRLAGANEQFF. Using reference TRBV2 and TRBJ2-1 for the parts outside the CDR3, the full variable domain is EPEVTQTPSHQVTQMGQEVILRCVPISNHLYFYWYRQILGQKVEFLVSFYNNEISEKSEIFDDQFSVERPDGSNFTLKIRSTKLEDSAMYFCASSEIRLAGANEQFFGPGTRLTVL.

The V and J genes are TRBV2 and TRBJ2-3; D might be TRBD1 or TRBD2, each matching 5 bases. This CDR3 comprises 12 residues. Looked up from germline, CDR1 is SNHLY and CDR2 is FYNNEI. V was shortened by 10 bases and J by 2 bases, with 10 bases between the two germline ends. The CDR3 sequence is CATRGDTDTQYF. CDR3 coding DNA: TGTGCCACTAGAGGGGACACAGATACGCAGTATTTT.

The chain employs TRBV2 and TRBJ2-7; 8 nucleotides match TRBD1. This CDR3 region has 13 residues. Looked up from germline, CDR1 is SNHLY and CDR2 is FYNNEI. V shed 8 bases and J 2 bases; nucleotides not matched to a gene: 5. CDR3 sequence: CASEETGAYEQYF. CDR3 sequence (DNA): TGTGCCAGCGAGGAGACAGGGGCCTACGAGCAGTACTTC.

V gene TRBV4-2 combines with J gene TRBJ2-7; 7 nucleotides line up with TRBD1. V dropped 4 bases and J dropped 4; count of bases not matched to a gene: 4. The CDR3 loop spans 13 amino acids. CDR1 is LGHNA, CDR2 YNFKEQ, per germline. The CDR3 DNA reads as TGTGCCAGCAGCCCTCAGGGGGTATACGAGCAGTACTTC. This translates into CASSPQGVYEQYF.

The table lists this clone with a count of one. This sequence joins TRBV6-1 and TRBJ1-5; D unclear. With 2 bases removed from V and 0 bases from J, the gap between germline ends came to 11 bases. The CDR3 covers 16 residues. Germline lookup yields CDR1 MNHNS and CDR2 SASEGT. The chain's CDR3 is CASSERTGYSNQPQHF. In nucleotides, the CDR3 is TGTGCCAGCAGTGAACGGACCGGCTATAGCAATCAGCCCCAGCATTTT.

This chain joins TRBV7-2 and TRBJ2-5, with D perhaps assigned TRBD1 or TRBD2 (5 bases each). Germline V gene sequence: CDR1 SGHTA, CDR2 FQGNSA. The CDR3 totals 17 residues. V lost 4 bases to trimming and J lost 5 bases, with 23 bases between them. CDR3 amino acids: CASSSPRPGPRAETQYF. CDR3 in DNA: TGTGCCAGCAGCTCTCCCCGACCGGGACCTAGGGCGGAGACCCAGTACTTC.

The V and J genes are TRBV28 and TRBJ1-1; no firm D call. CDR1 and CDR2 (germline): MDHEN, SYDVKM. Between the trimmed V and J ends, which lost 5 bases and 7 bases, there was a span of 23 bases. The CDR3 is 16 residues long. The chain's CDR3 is CASSPYMISSYGEAFF. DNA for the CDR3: TGTGCCAGCAGTCCTTACATGATCAGCTCTTACGGTGAAGCTTTCTTT.

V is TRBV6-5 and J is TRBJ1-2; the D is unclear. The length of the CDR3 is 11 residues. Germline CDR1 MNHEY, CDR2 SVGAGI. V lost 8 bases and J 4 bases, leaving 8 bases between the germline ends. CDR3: CASWSPYGYTF. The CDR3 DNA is TGTGCCAGCTGGAGCCCCTATGGCTACACCTTC.

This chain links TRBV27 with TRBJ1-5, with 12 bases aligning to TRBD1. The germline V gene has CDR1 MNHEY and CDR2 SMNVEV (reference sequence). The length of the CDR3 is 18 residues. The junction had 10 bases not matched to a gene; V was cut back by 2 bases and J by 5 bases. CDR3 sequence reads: CASSLGTGGSTIHQPQHF. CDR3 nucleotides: TGTGCCAGCAGTTTAGGGACAGGGGGCTCAACTATCCATCAGCCCCAGCATTTT.

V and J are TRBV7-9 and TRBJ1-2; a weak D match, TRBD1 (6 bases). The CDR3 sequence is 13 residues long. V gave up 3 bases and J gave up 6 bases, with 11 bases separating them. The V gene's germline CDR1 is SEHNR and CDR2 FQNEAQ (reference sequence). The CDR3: CASSFPQGDGYTF. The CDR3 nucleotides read TGTGCCAGCAGCTTCCCACAGGGAGATGGCTACACCTTC.

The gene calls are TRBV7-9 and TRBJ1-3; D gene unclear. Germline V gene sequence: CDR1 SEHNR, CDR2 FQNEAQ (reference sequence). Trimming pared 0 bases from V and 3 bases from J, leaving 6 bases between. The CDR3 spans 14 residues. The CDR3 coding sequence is TGTGCCAGCAGCTTAGCACAGATTGGAAACACCATATATTTT. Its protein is CASSLAQIGNTIYF.

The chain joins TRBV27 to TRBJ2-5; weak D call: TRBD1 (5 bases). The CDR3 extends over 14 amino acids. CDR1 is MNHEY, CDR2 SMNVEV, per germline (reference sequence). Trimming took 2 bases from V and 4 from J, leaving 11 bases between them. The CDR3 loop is CASSLGHLGETQYF. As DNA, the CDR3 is TGTGCCAGCAGTTTAGGACACTTGGGAGAGACCCAGTACTTC.

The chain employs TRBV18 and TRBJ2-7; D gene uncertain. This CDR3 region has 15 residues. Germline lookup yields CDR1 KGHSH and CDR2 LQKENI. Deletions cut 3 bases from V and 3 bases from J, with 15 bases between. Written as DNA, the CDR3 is TGTGCCAGCTCACCCCTACAGTCCGGATTCTACGAGCAGTACTTC. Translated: CASSPLQSGFYEQYF.

CDR3 DNA sequence: TGTGCCAGTGCGGGGGTTGGCCAGGGGCGGTCCAGCTCCTACAATGAGCAGTTCTTC. Its translation: CASAGVGQGRSSSYNEQFF. The chain couples TRBV19 to TRBJ2-1, with D perhaps matching TRBD2 (7 bases). The germline V gene encodes CDR1 LNHDA and CDR2 SQIVND (reference sequence). Between the trimmed V and J ends, which lost 8 bases and 0 bases, there was a span of 26 bases. This CDR3 has 19 amino acids.

CDR3 nucleotides: TGTGCCAGCAGGAACAGGGGAGGTAGAGCAGATACGCAGTATTTT. Its protein product is CASRNRGGRADTQYF. The chain is built from TRBV6-1 and TRBJ2-3, with D tentatively TRBD1 (7 bases). The CDR3 consists of 15 residues. CDR1 and CDR2 (germline): MNHNS, SASEGT. The germline V and J ends were trimmed by 6 bases and 4 bases, with 17 bases remaining between them.

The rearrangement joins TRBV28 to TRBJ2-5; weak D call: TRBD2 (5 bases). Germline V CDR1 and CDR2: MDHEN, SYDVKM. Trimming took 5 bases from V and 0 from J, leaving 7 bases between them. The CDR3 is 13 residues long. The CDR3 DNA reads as TGTGCCAGCAGTCGAGGGTACCAAGAGACCCAGTACTTC. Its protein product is CASSRGYQETQYF.

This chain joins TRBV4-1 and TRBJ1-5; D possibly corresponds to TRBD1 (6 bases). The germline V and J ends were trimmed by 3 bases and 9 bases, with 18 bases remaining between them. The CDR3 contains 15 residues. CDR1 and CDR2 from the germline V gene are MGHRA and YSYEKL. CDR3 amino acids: CASSQLTGAGLPQHF. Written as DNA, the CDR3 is TGCGCCAGCAGCCAGCTGACAGGAGCTGGCCTGCCCCAGCATTTT.

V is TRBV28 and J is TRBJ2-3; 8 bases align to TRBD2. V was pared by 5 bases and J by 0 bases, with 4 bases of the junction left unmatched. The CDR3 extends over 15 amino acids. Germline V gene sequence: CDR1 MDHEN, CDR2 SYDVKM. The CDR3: CASSPRGVSTDTQYF. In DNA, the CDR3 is TGTGCCAGCAGTCCGCGGGGGGTTAGCACAGATACGCAGTATTTT.

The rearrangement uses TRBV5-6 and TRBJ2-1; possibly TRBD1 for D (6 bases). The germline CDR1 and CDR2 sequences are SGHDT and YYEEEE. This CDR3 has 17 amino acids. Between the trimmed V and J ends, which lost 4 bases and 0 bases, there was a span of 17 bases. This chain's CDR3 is CASSAYRDKLSYNEQFF. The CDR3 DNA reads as TGTGCCAGCAGCGCCTATCGGGACAAACTCTCCTACAATGAGCAGTTCTTC.

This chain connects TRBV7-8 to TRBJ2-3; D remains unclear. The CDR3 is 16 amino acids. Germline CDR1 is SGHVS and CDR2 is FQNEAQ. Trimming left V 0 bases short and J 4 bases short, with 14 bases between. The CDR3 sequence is CASSLARYGVPDTQYF. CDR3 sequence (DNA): TGTGCCAGCAGCTTAGCGAGATACGGTGTCCCAGATACGCAGTATTTT.

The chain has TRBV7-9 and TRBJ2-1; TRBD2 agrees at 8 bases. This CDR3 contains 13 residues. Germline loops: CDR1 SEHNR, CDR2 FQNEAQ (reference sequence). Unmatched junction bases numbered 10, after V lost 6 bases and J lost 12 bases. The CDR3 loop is CASRSGGGLRQFF. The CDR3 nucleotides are TGTGCCAGCAGGAGCGGCGGGGGGCTAAGGCAGTTCTTC.

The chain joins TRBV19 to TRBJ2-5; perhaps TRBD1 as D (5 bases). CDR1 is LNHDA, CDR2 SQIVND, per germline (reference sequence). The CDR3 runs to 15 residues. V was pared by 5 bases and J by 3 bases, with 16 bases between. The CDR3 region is CASSAVGHPKETQYF. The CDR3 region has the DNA TGTGCCAGTAGTGCAGTTGGACACCCGAAAGAGACCCAGTACTTC.

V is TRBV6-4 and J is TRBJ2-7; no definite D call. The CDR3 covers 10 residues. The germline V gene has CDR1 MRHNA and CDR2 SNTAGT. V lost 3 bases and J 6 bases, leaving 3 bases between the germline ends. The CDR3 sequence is CASSEAEQYF. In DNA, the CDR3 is TGTGCCAGCAGTGAGGCCGAGCAGTACTTC.